This T cell receptor (beta chain) is drawn from a study of blood T cell repertoires in COVID-19. Looking at the study overall: T cells, B-cell-depleted T cells, or PBMCs supplied cDNA or gDNA.

The CDR3 is 14 residues long. The V gene's germline CDR1 is KGHDR and CDR2 SFDVKD. With V trimmed by 7 bases and J by 5 bases, 3 bases remained unmatched. Authors' analysis steps: Scientists estimated how many nucleated cells there were by amplifying reference gene primers. Repertoires were generated with immunoSEQ multiplex PCR, while TCRdb's copy carries only in-frame clones and drops some. Clone size and V and J calls were adopted from that table, with D and trimming inferred from the DNA. The sample carries 320,000 or so clones, 89% recorded once. Those who participated ranged in age from about 18 to 89 years and resided in about two dozen US areas. Two consecutive negative NP/OP PCR tests, clearance, or resolved symptoms defined Cohort 3 recovery.

The sample taken for sequencing was PBMCs or T cells enriched from blood (not recorded which). The TCR sequence derives from a man aged 55 to 70 who had recovered from COVID-19. The V call is TRBV24-1, the J call TRBJ2-2; TRBD1 aligns across 10 bases. This CDR3 is CATRGTGATGELFF. DNA for the CDR3: TGTGCCACCAGGGGGACAGGGGCGACCGGGGAGCTGTTTTTT.